This T cell receptor beta chain was sequenced in a study of Ad26.COV2.S vaccination and SARS-CoV-2 variants. V lost 1 base to trimming and J lost 3 bases, with 7 bases between them. From germline, CDR1 is SGHKS and CDR2 YYEKEE (reference sequence). The CDR3 is 14 amino acids. Profiling relied on immunoSEQ multiplex PCR, and the TCRdb table lists in-frame clones only, not all of them. The sample has around 350,000 clones, around 84% seen once. Treatment noted: roughly 18 received Ad26.COV2.S at low or high dose, single or two shots; several received placebo; per-sample allocation not given. Samples were taken on day 63 after the first vaccine or placebo injection.

The clonotype originates from a person between 18 and 65 years old who received the Ad26.COV2.S COVID-19 vaccine or a placebo. The sample in question was peripheral blood, obtained in a trial of Ad26.COV2.S vaccine versus placebo. The gene calls are TRBV5-5 and TRBJ1-4; no clear D gene. CDR3 sequence (DNA): TGTGCCAGCAGCTTGTGGGCAGCTAATGAAAAACTGTTTTTT. It is translated as CASSLWAANEKLFF.